This T cell receptor beta chain was sequenced in a study of tumor and adjacent non-tumor tissue in lung cancer. Whole-study context: The cohort had about a dozen adenocarcinoma, a couple of squamous cell and 1 small cell patients. Study results and limitations: Higher tumor TCR diversity was associated with shorter survival.

V was pared by 7 bases and J by 4 bases, with 3 bases of the junction left unmatched. The germline CDR1 and CDR2 sequences are SQVTM and ANQGSEA. There are 11 residues in the CDR3. This sample's RNA came from whole unsorted tissue. A modified ARM-PCR protocol with three rounds of nested PCR amplified TCRbeta. TCRdb fed the multiplex PCR reads into MiXCR, producing one record per CDR3 protein. The sample includes 200,000 to 250,000 distinct CDR3 sequences, 70% to 75% seen only once; the top ten take roughly a quarter. Note on this clonotype: The antigen is undetermined.

The chain joins TRBV29-1 to TRBJ2-5; 7 bases align to TRBD1. The clonotype originates from a man aged 55 to 69 with non-small cell lung cancer. The sample comprised lung tumor tissue. The CDR3 nucleotides read TGCAGCGGACAGGGCCCAGAGACCCAGTACTTC. This codes for CSGQGPETQYF.